This T cell receptor (beta chain) derives from a study of T cell responses to AZD1222 COVID-19 vaccine. Study background: Investigators merged groups given second doses at roughly 4 or roughly 12 weeks. The study, taken as a whole, reports: The breadth and depth of Spike-specific TCRs increased once two AZD1222 doses had been given. Clonal diversity was possibly underestimated; the donors were predominantly white British and more often female. The study identified only five or six AZD1222 recipients as seropositive at baseline.

TCRdb's copy holds only in-frame clones and misses some; the assay was immunoSEQ multiplex PCR. This table has some 140,000 clones, approximately 92% appearing once. Comment on this clone: Its antigen is not known.

CDR3 length: 13 residues. V lost 7 bases and J 5 bases, leaving 11 bases between the germline ends. From germline, CDR1 is MDHEN and CDR2 SYDVKM. The TCR sequence derives from an adult in good health. The chain combines TRBV28 with TRBJ2-2; D is possibly TRBD1 (6 bases). Material: peripheral blood, obtained on day 0 of AZD1222 vaccination. The CDR3 bases are TGTGCCAGCACAGGGGCGGTTACCGGGGAGCTGTTTTTT. Protein sequence: CASTGAVTGELFF. Variable domain in full (rest from reference TRBV28 and TRBJ2-2): DVKVTQSSRYLVKRTGEKVFLECVQDMDHENMFWYRQDPGLGLRLIYFSYDVKMKEKGDIPEGYSVSREKKERFSLILESASTNQTSMYLCASTGAVTGELFFGEGSRLTVL.